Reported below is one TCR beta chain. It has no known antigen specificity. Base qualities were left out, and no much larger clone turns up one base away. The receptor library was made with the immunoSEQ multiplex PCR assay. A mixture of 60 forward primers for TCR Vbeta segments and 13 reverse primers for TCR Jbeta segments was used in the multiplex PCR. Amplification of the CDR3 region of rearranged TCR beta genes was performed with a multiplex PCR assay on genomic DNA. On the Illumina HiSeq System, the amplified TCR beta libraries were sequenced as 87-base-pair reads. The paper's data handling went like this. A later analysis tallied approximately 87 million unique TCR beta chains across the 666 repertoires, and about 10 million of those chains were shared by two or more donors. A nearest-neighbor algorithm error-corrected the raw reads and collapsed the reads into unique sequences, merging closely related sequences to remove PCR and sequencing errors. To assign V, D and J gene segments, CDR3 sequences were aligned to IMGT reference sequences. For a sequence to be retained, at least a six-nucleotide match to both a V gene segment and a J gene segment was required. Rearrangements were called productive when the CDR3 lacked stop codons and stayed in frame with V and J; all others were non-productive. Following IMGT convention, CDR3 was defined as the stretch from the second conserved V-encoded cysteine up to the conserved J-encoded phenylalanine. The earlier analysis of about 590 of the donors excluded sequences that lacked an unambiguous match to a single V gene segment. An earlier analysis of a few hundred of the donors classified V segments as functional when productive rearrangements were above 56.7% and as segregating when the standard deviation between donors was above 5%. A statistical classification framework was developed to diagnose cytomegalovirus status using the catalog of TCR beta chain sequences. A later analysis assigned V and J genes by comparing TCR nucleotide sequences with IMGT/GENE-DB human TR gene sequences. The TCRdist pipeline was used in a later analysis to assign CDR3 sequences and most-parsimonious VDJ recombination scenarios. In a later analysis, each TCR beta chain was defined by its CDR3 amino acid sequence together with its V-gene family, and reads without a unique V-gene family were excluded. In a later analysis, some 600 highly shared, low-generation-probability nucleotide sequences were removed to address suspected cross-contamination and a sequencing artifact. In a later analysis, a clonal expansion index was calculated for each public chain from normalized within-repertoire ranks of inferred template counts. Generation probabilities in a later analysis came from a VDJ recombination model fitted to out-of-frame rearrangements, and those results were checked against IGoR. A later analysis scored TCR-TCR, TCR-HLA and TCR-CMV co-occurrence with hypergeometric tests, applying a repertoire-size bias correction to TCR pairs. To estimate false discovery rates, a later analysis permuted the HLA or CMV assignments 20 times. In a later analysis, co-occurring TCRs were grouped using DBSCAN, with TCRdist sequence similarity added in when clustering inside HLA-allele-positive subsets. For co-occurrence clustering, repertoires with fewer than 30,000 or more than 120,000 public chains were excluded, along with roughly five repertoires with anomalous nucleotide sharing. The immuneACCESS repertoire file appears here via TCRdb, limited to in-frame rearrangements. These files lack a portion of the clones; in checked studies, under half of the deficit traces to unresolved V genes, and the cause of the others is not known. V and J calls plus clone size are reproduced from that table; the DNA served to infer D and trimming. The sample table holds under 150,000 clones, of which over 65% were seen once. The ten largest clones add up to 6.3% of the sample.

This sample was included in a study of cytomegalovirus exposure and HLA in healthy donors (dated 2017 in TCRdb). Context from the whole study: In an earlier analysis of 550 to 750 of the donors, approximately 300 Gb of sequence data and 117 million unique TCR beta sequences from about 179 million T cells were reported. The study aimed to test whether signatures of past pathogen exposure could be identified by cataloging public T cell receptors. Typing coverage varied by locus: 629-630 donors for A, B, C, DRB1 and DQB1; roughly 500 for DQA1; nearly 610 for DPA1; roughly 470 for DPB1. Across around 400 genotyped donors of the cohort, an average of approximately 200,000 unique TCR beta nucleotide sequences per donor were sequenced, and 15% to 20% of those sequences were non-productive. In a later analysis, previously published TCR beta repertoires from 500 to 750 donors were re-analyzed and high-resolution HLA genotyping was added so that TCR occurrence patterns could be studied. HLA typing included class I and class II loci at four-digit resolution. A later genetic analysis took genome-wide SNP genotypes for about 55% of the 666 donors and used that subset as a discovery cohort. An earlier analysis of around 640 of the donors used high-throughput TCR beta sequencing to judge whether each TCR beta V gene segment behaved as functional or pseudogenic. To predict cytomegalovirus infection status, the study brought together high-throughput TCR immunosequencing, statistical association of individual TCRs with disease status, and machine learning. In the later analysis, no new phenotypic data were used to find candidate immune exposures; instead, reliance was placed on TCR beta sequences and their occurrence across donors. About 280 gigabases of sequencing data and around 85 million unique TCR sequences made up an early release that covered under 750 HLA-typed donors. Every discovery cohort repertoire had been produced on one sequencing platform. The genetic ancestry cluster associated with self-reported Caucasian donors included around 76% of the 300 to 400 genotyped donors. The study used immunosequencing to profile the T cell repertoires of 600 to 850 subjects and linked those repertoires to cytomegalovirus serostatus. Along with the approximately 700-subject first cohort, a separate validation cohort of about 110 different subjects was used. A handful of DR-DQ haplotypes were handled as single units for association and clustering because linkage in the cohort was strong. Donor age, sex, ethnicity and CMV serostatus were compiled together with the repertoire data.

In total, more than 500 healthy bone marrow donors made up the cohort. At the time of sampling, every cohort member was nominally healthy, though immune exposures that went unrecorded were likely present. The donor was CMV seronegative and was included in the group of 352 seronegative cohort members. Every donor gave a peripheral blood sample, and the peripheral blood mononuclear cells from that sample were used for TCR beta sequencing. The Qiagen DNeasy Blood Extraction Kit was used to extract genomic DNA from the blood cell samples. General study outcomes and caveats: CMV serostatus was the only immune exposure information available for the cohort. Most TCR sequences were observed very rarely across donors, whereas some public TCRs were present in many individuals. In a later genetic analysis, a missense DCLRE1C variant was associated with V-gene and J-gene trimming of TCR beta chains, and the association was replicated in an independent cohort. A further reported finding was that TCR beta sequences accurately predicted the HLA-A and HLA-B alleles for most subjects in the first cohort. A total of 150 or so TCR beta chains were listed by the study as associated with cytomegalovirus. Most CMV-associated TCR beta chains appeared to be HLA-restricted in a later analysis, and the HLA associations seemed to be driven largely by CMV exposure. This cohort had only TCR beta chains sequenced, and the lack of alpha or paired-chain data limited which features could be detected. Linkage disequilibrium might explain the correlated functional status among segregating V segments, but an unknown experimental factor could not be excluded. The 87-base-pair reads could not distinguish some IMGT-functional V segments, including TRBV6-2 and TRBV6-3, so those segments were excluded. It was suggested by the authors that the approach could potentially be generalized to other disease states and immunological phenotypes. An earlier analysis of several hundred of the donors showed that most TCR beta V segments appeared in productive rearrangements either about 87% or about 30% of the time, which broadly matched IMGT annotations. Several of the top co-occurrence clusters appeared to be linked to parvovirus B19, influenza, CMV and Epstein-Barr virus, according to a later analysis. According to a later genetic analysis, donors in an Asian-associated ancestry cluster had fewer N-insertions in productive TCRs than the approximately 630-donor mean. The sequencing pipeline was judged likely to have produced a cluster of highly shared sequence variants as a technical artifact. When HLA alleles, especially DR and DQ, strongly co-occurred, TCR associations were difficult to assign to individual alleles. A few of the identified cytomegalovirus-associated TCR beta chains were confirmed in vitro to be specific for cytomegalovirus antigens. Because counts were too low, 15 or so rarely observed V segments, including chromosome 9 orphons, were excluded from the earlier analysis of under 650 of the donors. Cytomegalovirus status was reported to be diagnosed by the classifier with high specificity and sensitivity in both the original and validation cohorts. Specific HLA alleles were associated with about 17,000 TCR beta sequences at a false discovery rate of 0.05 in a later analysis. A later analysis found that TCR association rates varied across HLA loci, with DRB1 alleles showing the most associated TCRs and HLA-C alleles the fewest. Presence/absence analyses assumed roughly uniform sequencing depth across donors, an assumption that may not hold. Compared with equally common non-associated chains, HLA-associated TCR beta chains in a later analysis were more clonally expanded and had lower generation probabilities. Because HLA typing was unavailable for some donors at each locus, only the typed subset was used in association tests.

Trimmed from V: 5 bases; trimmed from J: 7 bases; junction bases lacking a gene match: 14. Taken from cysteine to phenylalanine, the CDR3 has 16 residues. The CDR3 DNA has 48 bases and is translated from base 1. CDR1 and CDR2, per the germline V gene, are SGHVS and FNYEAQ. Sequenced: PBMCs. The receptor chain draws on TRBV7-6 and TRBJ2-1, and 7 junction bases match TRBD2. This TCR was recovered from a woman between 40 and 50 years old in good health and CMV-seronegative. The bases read TGTGCCAGCAGCCCCCATTGGGGAGGGCCGCAGAATGAGCAGTTCTTC. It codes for CASSPHWGGPQNEQFF.